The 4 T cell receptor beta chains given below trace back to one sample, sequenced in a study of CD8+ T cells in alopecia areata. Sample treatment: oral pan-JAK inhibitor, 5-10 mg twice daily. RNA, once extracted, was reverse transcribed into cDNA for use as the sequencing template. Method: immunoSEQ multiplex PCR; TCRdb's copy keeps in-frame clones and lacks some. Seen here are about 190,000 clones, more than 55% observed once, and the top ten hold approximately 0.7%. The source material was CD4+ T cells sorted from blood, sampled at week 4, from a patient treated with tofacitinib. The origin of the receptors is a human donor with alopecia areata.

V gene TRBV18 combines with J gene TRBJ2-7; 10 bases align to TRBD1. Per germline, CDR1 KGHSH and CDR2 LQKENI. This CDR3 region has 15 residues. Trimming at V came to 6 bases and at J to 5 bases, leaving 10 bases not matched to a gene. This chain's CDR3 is CASSSRGQGDNEQYF. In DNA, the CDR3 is TGTGCCAGCTCGTCTCGAGGACAGGGGGACAACGAGCAGTACTTC.

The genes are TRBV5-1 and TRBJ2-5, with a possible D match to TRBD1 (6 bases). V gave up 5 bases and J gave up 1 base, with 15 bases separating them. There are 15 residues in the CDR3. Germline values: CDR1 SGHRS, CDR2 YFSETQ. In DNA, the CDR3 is TGCGCCAGCAGGGCGCCTGGGGGCCTCCAAGAGACCCAGTACTTC. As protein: CASRAPGGLQETQYF.

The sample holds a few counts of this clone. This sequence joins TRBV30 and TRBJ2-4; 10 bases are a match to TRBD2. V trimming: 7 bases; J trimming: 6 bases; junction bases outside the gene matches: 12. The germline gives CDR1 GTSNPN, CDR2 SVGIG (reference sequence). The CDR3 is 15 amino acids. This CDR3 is CASTPPGLAANIQYF. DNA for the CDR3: TGTGCCTCGACCCCCCCAGGACTAGCGGCAAACATTCAGTACTTC.

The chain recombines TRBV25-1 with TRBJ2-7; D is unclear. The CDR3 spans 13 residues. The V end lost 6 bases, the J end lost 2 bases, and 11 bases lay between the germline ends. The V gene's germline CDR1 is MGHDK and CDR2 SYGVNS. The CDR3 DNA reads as TGTGCCAGCAGGCTAGTAGGAACCTACGAGCAGTACTTC. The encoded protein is CASRLVGTYEQYF.